Only a few counts were recorded for the clone carrying this TCR beta chain. As yet, its antigen is unknown. The data are from a study of response to subunit inactivated influenza vaccine. Points from the study as a whole: Authors suggested each seasonal flu vaccination may recruit only limited numbers of new T cells.

MiXCR was run by TCRdb on the RT-PCR reads, yielding one entry per CDR3 protein. The sample consists of around 790,000 distinct CDR3 sequences, 21% of them appearing once. CDR3 length equals 16 residues. The germline gives CDR1 SGHRS, CDR2 YFSETQ. The trim removed 0 bases at V and 3 bases at J, leaving 6 bases unmatched. Material: PBMCs from blood, obtained roughly 5 days after vaccination. The rearrangement joins TRBV5-1 to TRBJ2-3; TRBD2 agrees at 8 bases. This clonotype was sampled from a man over 45 who received an inactivated influenza vaccine. The CDR3 nucleotides read TGCGCCAGCAGCTTGGAGTGGAGCGGGGGTACAGATACGCAGTATTTT. Its protein product is CASSLEWSGGTDTQYF.